This T cell receptor beta chain came from a study of blood T cell repertoires in COVID-19. Whole-study context: Samples representing acute and convalescent COVID-19 were sourced from the United States, Italy and Spain.

In the source study's methods: Amplification of reference gene primers was used by the study to estimate nucleated cell counts. The table came from immunoSEQ multiplex PCR; TCRdb's copy has only in-frame clones and leaves some out. D and trimming come from the DNA, and the V and J calls and clone size come from that table. This sample has fewer than 300,000 clones, with 85% found just once. The V gene's germline CDR1 is PRHDT and CDR2 FYEKMQ (reference sequence). This CDR3 is built from 16 residues. Trimming at V came to 5 bases and at J to 3 bases, leaving 8 bases not matched to a gene. This TCR was recovered from a woman in her 50s who had recovered from COVID-19. V gene TRBV13 combines with J gene TRBJ2-3; 10 nucleotides line up with TRBD2. The source material was PBMCs or T cells enriched from blood (not recorded which). CDR3 protein: CASSPPSGRRTDTQYF. The CDR3 DNA reads TGTGCCAGCAGCCCCCCTAGCGGGAGACGGACAGATACGCAGTATTTT.